Listed here are 8 T cell receptor beta chains from one sample, sequenced in a study of T cell responses to AZD1222 COVID-19 vaccine. Clones were sequenced by immunoSEQ multiplex PCR, and TCRdb holds only the in-frame ones, with some missing. This repertoire shows around 110,000 clones, around 85% found once; its top ten account for roughly 4%. The sequenced sample was peripheral blood, obtained on day 0 of MenACWY control vaccination. All receptors come from an adult in good health.

The count of this clone is one. Other DNA sequences from this sample encode an identical CDR3 as well. CDR3 DNA: TGTGCCAGCTCACCTACCCAAGAGACCCAGTACTTC. It yields the protein CASSPTQETQYF. V gene TRBV18 combines with J gene TRBJ2-5, with D hard to call. The CDR3 is 12 amino acids. The V end lost 3 bases, the J end lost 1 base, and 3 bases lay between the germline ends. Germline CDR1 KGHSH, CDR2 LQKENI.

This clone was counted between two and nine times. The chain is built from TRBV11-2 and TRBJ1-1; D uncertain. Germline loops: CDR1 SGHAT, CDR2 FQNNGV. V was shortened by 5 bases and J by 1 base, with 11 bases between the two germline ends. The CDR3 contains 14 residues. CDR3 loop: CASSLRAENTEAFF. CDR3 DNA: TGTGCCAGCAGCCTTCGCGCAGAGAACACTGAAGCTTTCTTT.

The chain combines TRBV19 with TRBJ2-5, with no clear D. This CDR3 has 13 amino acids. The germline CDR1 and CDR2 sequences are LNHDA and SQIVND (reference sequence). V lost 2 bases, J lost 2 bases, and 6 bases lay in between. CDR3 sequence reads: CASSILSQETQYF. In nucleotides, the CDR3 is TGTGCCAGTAGTATACTTTCGCAAGAGACCCAGTACTTC. The variable domain in full, completed from reference TRBV19 and TRBJ2-5, reads DGGITQSPKYLFRKEGQNVTLSCEQNLNHDAMYWYRQDPGQGLRLIYYSQIVNDFQKGDIAEGYSVSREKKESFPLTVTSAQKNPTAFYLCASSILSQETQYFGPGTRLLVL.

CDR3: CASSPGTGGFEQYF. The DNA of the CDR3 is TGCGCCAGCAGTCCCGGGACAGGGGGCTTCGAGCAGTACTTC. This sequence joins TRBV5-1 and TRBJ2-7; 12 bases are shared with TRBD1. CDR1 SGHRS and CDR2 YFSETQ come from the germline V gene. There are 14 residues in the CDR3. V dropped 5 bases and J dropped 6; count of bases not matched to a gene: 6.

The rearrangement joins TRBV6-5 to TRBJ1-1; D uncertain. In germline, CDR1 is MNHEY, CDR2 SVGAGI. CDR3 length: 13 amino acids. Trimming left V 6 bases short and J 2 bases short, with 10 bases between. CDR3 in amino acids: CASRGSLNTEAFF. CDR3 coding DNA: TGTGCCAGCAGGGGCAGTTTAAACACTGAAGCTTTCTTT.

The gene calls are TRBV7-9 and TRBJ1-2; D may be TRBD1 (5 bases). Germline CDR1 and CDR2: SEHNR and FQNEAQ (reference sequence). With 1 base removed from V and 7 bases from J, the gap between germline ends came to 10 bases. CDR3 length equals 13 residues. CDR3 nucleotides: TGTGCCAGCAGCTTAGAGGGGTTTTTTGGCTACACCTTC. Amino acid sequence: CASSLEGFFGYTF.

The CDR3 DNA reads TGTGCCAGCAGCTTAACGGCGGCCGATGGCTACACCTTC. Amino acids: CASSLTAADGYTF. V and J are TRBV7-3 and TRBJ1-2; D is undetermined. Trimming took 0 bases from V and 6 from J, leaving 8 bases between them. The V gene's germline CDR1 is SGHTA and CDR2 FQGTGA. The CDR3 sequence is 13 residues long.

The gene calls are TRBV6-6 and TRBJ2-2; maybe TRBD2 (7 bases). The CDR3 consists of 13 residues. V gave up 9 bases and J gave up 10 bases, with 18 bases separating them. In germline, CDR1 is MNHNY, CDR2 SVGAGI (reference sequence). Here the CDR3 reads CASQRGGREELFF. In DNA, the CDR3 is TGTGCCAGTCAAAGGGGGGGACGAGAGGAGCTGTTTTTT.